One and the same sample provided the 8 T cell receptor beta chains below, sequenced in a study of blood T cell repertoires in COVID-19. The repertoire was sequenced with immunoSEQ multiplex PCR; TCRdb's copy has only in-frame clones and lacks some. The sample gives around 190,000 clones, more than 70% of which show up once; around 7.8% is in the top ten. Material for sequencing was peripheral blood. Source of these receptors: a woman aged 55-69 years with acute or convalescent COVID-19.

V gene TRBV7-8 combines with J gene TRBJ1-2; the D is unclear. Trimming cost V 1 base and J 0 bases, with 9 bases left between them. Germline CDR1 SGHVS, CDR2 FQNEAQ. This CDR3 is built from 15 residues. CDR3 nucleotide sequence: TGTGCCAGCAGCTTAGGGCCGATTGCTAACTATGGCTACACCTTC. Its translation: CASSLGPIANYGYTF.

This chain connects TRBV2 to TRBJ1-1, with D possibly being TRBD1 (6 bases). V lost 4 bases and J 3 bases, leaving 12 bases between the germline ends. The CDR3 is 14 amino acids. Germline values: CDR1 SNHLY, CDR2 FYNNEI. The CDR3 spells CASSAEGVYTEAFF. DNA of the CDR3: TGTGCCAGCAGTGCAGAGGGGGTTTACACTGAAGCTTTCTTT.

The CDR3 here is CASSALGTGNQPQHF. The DNA for the CDR3 is TGTGCCAGCAGTGCGCTAGGGACAGGCAATCAGCCCCAGCATTTT. This rearrangement joins TRBV2 to TRBJ1-5, with 7 bases fitting TRBD1. Germline values: CDR1 SNHLY, CDR2 FYNNEI. The CDR3 totals 15 residues. V was pared by 4 bases and J by 2 bases, with 5 bases of the junction left unmatched.

The chain combines TRBV28 with TRBJ2-1; no clear D gene. The CDR3 is made up of 12 amino acids. V was trimmed by 2 bases and J by 9 bases, leaving 8 bases between them. The germline V gene encodes CDR1 MDHEN and CDR2 SYDVKM. This CDR3 reads CASSLAHLEQFF. CDR3 in DNA: TGTGCCAGCAGTTTAGCACACCTTGAGCAGTTCTTC.

CDR3 DNA sequence: TGTGCCAGCGGGCGGCGGGAGGGCGATCGCGAGCAGTACTTC. Translated, it gives CASGRREGDREQYF. This sequence joins TRBV6-5 and TRBJ2-7, with 9 bases identical to TRBD2. The CDR3 is made up of 14 amino acids. Trimming took 8 bases from V and 6 from J; bases not matched to a gene: 11. Germline CDR1 and CDR2: MNHEY and SVGAGI.

The CDR3 DNA reads TGTGCCAGCAGGGTCACGGGGGACTCTGGAAACACCATATATTTT. Residues: CASRVTGDSGNTIYF. The chain is built from TRBV6-6 and TRBJ1-3, with D maybe TRBD1 (5 bases). This CDR3 is 15 amino acids long. Germline V gives CDR1 MNHNY, CDR2 SVGAGI (reference sequence). V was clipped by 6 bases and J by 0 bases, with 12 bases between them.

The rearrangement uses TRBV3-1 (or the pseudogene TRBV3-2) and TRBJ1-2; D not certain. The germline CDR1 and CDR2 sequences are LGHDT and YNNKEL (reference sequence). V was shortened by 0 bases and J by 4 bases, with 15 bases between the two germline ends. The CDR3 runs 16 residues. Here the CDR3 reads CASSQDLLRTSYGYTF. The CDR3 DNA sequence: TGTGCCAGCAGCCAAGATCTGCTGAGGACTTCCTATGGCTACACCTTC.

In its sample, this clone was seen once. The V gene is TRBV5-1, the J gene TRBJ2-3; D remains unclear. Trimming took off 0 bases at V and 4 bases at J, with 6 bases between the two ends. CDR3 length: 13 amino acids. CDR1 SGHRS and CDR2 YFSETQ come from the germline V gene. The CDR3 sequence: CASSLGPSDTQYF. The CDR3 DNA reads as TGCGCCAGCAGCTTGGGGCCGTCAGATACGCAGTATTTT.